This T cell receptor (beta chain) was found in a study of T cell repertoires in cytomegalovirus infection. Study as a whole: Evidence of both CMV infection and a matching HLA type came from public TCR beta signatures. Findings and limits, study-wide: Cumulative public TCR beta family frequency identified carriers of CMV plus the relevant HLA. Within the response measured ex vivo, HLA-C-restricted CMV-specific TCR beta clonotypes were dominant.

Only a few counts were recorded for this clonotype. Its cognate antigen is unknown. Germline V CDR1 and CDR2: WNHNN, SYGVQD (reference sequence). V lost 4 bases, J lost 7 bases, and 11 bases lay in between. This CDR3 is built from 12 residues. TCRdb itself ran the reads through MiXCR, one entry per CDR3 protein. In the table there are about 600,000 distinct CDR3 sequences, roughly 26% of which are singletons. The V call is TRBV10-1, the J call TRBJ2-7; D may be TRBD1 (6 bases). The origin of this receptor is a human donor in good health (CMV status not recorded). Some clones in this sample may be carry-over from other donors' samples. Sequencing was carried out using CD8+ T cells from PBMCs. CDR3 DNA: TGCGCCAGCAGTGGCCAGGGGTTGGAGCAGTACTTC. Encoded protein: CASSGQGLEQYF.